This TCR beta chain stems from a study of blood T cell repertoires in COVID-19. Methods used by the authors: Reference gene primer amplification in the assay estimated nucleated cell counts. Clones were sequenced by immunoSEQ multiplex PCR, and TCRdb holds only the in-frame ones, with some missing. The V and J calls and clone size are taken from that table; D and trimming were inferred from the DNA. Of 200,000 to 250,000 clones listed, more than 70% were seen once; the top ten hold about 7.7%. The germline CDR1 and CDR2 sequences are MNHEY and SVGAGI. This CDR3 has 14 residues. The junction had 5 bases not matched to a gene; V was cut back by 4 bases and J by 7 bases. Living in about two dozen US areas, the participants were between roughly 18 and 95 years of age.

The TCR sequence derives from a middle-aged woman with acute COVID-19. The chain joins TRBV6-5 to TRBJ2-1, with TRBD2 matching 9 bases. Sequencing was carried out using PBMCs or T cells enriched from blood (not recorded which). CDR3 DNA: TGTGCCAGCAGTTTGAGCGGGGGGTATAATGAGCAGTTCTTC. It codes for CASSLSGGYNEQFF.